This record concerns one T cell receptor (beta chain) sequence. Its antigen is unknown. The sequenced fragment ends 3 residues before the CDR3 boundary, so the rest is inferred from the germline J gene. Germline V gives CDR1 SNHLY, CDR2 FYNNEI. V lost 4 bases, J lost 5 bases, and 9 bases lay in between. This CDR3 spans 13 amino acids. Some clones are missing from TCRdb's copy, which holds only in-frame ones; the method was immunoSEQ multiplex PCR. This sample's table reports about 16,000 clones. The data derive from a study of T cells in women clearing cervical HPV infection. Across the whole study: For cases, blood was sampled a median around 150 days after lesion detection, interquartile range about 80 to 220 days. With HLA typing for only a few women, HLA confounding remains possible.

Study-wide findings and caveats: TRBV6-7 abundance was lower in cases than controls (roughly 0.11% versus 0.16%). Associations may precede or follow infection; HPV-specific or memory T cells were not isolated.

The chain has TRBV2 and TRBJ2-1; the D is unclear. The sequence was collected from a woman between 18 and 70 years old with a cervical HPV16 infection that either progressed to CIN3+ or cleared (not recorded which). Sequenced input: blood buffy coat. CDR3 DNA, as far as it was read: TGTGCCAGCAGTGTGTCCAGAGACAATGAG. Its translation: CASSVSRDNE. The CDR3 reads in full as CASSVSRDNEQFF.